This T cell receptor beta chain was identified during a study of blood T cell repertoires in COVID-19. Study information: COVID-19 samples collected from the United States, Italy and Spain covered acute and convalescent phases.

Using immunoSEQ multiplex PCR, the repertoire was profiled, and TCRdb retains in-frame clones only, with some absent. The sample includes about 44,000 clones, approximately 86% of them seen just once. Germline CDR1 and CDR2: GTSNPN and SVGIG (reference sequence). The CDR3 sequence is 16 residues long. V lost 0 bases to trimming and J lost 6 bases; unmatched junction nucleotides: 10. The chain couples TRBV30 to TRBJ2-2; the match to TRBD2 covers 7 bases. Sequenced material: peripheral blood. The TCR originated in a woman in her seventies with acute or convalescent COVID-19. CDR3 nucleotides: TGTGCCTGGAGTGTACGAAGCGGGATCGCGCCCGGGGAGCTGTTTTTT. Translation gives CAWSVRSGIAPGELFF.